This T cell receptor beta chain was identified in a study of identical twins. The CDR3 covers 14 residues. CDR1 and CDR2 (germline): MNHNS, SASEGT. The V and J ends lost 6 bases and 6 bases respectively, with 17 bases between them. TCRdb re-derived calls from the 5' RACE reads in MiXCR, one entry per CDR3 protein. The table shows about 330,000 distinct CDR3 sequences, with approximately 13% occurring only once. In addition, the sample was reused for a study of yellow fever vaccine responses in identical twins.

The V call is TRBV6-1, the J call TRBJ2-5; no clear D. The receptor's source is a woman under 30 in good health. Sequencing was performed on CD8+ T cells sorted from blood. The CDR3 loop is CASSPPTPEKTQYF. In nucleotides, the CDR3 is TGTGCCAGCAGCCCGCCTACCCCGGAAAAGACCCAGTACTTC.